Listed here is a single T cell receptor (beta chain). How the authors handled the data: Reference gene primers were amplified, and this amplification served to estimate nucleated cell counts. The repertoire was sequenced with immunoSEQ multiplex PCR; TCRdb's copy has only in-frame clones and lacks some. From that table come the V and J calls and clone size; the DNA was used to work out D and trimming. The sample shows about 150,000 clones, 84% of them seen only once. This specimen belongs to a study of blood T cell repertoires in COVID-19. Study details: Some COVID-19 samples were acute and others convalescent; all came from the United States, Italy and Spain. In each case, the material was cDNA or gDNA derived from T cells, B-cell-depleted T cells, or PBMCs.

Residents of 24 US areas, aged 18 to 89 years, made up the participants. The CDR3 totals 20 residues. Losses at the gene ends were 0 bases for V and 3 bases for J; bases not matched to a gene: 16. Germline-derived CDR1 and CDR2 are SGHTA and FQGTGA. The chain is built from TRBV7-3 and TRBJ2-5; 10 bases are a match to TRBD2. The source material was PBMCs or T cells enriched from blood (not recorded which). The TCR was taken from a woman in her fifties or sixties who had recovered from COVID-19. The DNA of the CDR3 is TGTGCCAGCAGCTTAACCGGGGAAGGTAGCGGGAGGCCCGGTAAAGAGACCCAGTACTTC. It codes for CASSLTGEGSGRPGKETQYF.